This T cell receptor beta chain was documented in a study of T cells in Graves' hyperthyroidism and ophthalmopathy (dated by TCRdb to the late 2010s). About the full investigation: Peripheral blood samples were taken at the time of initial diagnosis, prior to any treatment. The study also compared thyroid tissue and blood T-cell repertoires from several Graves' hyperthyroidism patients. TCR Vbeta CDR3 sequencing of 120 to 150 peripheral blood samples (roughly 41 ophthalmopathy, 75 hyperthyroidism and approximately 17 progressor patients) is reported in the paper. TCR V-J signatures able to tell the groups apart were searched for in a discovery cohort of more than 90 patients, of whom under 45 had Graves' ophthalmopathy and roughly 59 had stable Graves' hyperthyroidism. The 90 to 100 discovery patients were randomly divided into training and test sets at a 7:3 ratio. Prospective prediction of ophthalmopathy was tested in an independent validation cohort consisting of roughly 20 hyperthyroidism patients and around 16 patients who later progressed to ophthalmopathy. Following sampling, methimazole starting at 30 mg daily was given to hyperthyroidism patients, and high-dose intravenous methylprednisolone was given to ophthalmopathy patients. Results and caveats for the whole study, not just this receptor: Most expanded thyroid clonotypes (frequency above 0.001) were also detected in blood, a finding suggesting that blood repertoires may reflect thyroid immune responses. In validation, progression to ophthalmopathy was predicted by the model with about 70% sensitivity and just over 72% specificity, a median of approximately 6.5 months before onset. A 13 V-J signature model separated ophthalmopathy from stable hyperthyroidism, with approximately 87% sensitivity and roughly 81% specificity in cross-validation and 80%/75% in testing. Sample size was not statistically predetermined, and blinding of investigators to group allocation was not performed.

TCR beta CDR3 regions were amplified from RNA transcripts. For the first round of RT-PCR on the TCR CDR3, the HTBI primer set was used together with the Qiagen OneStep RT-PCR kit. Libraries were constructed in a second round of multiplex PCR, after which size selection and purification were performed. Libraries were sequenced paired-end with 100 bp reads on an Illumina HiSeq2000. Concerning the study's data processing: SOAPnuke was used to process the raw data, throwing out any read that contained adapters or uncalled bases, had a mean Phred below 15, or lacked an exact constant-primer or identifier match. COPE v1.2.5 was used to merge the high-quality paired reads, and each unique nucleotide sequence was defined as a clonotype. MiTCR v1.1 was used to align clonotypes to the IMGT TRBV, TRBD and TRBJ reference segments. The analysis included only V-J combinations with a frequency above 0.0001, which together covered 98% to 99.2% of the repertoires. A TCS score was defined as the ratio of F50 (clonal expansion) to E x V (chaos), with BLOSUM62-based TCRdist applied between CDR3 peptides within each V-J. Welch's t-statistics and random forest reduced roughly 530 V-J features to about 13, which were used in a naive Bayes classifier (R e1071). TCRdb passed the public sequencing reads through fastp at Q25 and MiXCR, retaining productive beta sequences. Identical CDR3 proteins give one entry, which carries the most common genes and DNA. The V and J calls come from TCRdb's annotation, not from the publication. Counted in this sample were 450,000 to 650,000 distinct CDR3 sequences; 14% of them appeared once. The ten largest clones capture roughly 7% of the sample.

V gives up 6 bases and J gives up 0 bases, and the segment between their germline ends measures 23 bases. CDR1 SNHLY and CDR2 FYNNEI are derived from the germline V gene. From cysteine to phenylalanine, the CDR3 is 18 amino acids long. The entry retains the CDR3 DNA only, 54 bases that are in frame from base 1. Moderately to severely active disease, a Clinical Activity Score of at least 3, a NOSPECS grade of at least 4, and a duration under 3 months were present in ophthalmopathy patients. Exclusion was applied to patients with uncontrolled infections, other autoimmune diseases, pregnancy or lactation. Diagnoses were based on clinical symptoms, serum thyroxine and TRAb, thyroid ultrasound and orbital computed tomography. Ficoll-Paque density gradient centrifugation was used to isolate PBMCs from approximately 11 ml of fresh peripheral blood. Trizol reagent was used to extract total RNA, and RNA quality was then checked on an Agilent 2100 Bioanalyzer.

In regard to this clonotype: Its antigen specificity is not known. A much larger clone differs by one base, so this may be a read error.

The sequence links TRBV2 to TRBJ1-1, with no confidently assigned D gene. The receptor comes from a young woman with Graves' ophthalmopathy. Material: blood. The CDR3 in this case is CASSGIRNGSLMNTEAFF. In nucleotide form, the sequence is TGTGCCAGCAGCGGGATCCGTAATGGGTCCTTGATGAACACTGAAGCTTTCTTT.